This passage covers 5 T cell receptor beta chains from one sample sequenced in a study of post-analysis software for immune sequencing data. Prepared TCR beta cDNA libraries contained unique molecular identifiers. TCRdb re-called the PCR reads with MiXCR, one entry per CDR3 protein. Among 150,000 to 200,000 distinct CDR3 sequences, under 40% were seen once, and the ten largest hold roughly 28%. Specimen: blood, collected after autologous hematopoietic stem cell transplantation. These TCRs come from a girl under 18 with multiple sclerosis.

Here the CDR3 DNA reads TGTGCCAGCAGCCTGGGACTAGTGGTTAATGAGCAGTTCTTC. This gives the protein CASSLGLVVNEQFF. The genes are TRBV14 and TRBJ2-1, with 8 bases identical to TRBD2. V trimming: 4 bases; J trimming: 7 bases; junction bases outside the gene matches: 6. Per the germline V gene, CDR1 is SGHDN and CDR2 is FVKESK. This CDR3 contains 14 residues.

CDR3 sequence reads: CAISDRTGFNEQFF. CDR3 DNA sequence: TGTGCCATCAGTGACCGGACAGGGTTCAATGAGCAGTTCTTC. This chain links TRBV10-3 with TRBJ2-1; 8 bases are shared with TRBD1. The CDR3 has 14 amino acids. From germline, CDR1 is ENHRY and CDR2 SYGVKD. Unmatched junction bases numbered 4, after V lost 3 bases and J lost 6 bases.

This clonotype was counted a few times. The CDR3 DNA follows: TGTGCCAGCAGTTTACGGACCATCTCCGGGGAGCAGTACTTC. Translating gives CASSLRTISGEQYF. The V call is TRBV28, the J call TRBJ2-7; D gene unclear. Deletions cut 2 bases from V and 7 bases from J, with 15 bases between. Per the germline V gene, CDR1 is MDHEN and CDR2 is SYDVKM. CDR3 length: 14 residues.

Comments on this clonotype: Given a much more abundant clone one base away, this may be a read error. The chain joins TRBV10-1 to TRBJ2-3; a weak D match, TRBD1 (5 bases). Per the germline V gene, CDR1 is WNHNN and CDR2 is SYGVQD (reference sequence). The CDR3 sequence is 13 residues long. The CDR3 region is CASSDPGTGTQYF. The CDR3 DNA reads TGCGCCAGCAGTGATCCTGGAACAGGTACGCAGTATTTT.

The V call is TRBV3-1, the J call TRBJ2-1; D perhaps matches TRBD2 (6 bases). Germline assignment: CDR1 LGHDT and CDR2 YNNKEL (reference sequence). V was clipped by 6 bases and J by 5 bases, with 17 bases between them. The CDR3 is 15 amino acids. The CDR3 protein is CASSPPGEENNEQFF. The CDR3 DNA reads as TGTGCCAGCAGTCCCCCGGGAGAAGAGAACAATGAGCAGTTCTTC.